This T cell receptor beta chain was documented in a study of brain T cells in children with intractable seizures. Germline loops: CDR1 SGDLS, CDR2 YYNGEE. The CDR3 has 13 amino acids. Trimming took 0 bases from V and 0 from J, leaving 3 bases between them. Produced via immunoSEQ multiplex PCR; TCRdb's table is partial and in-frame only. The data hold roughly 80,000 clones, with approximately 90% observed a single time. The sequenced cases were selected for having the highest brain T cell transcript signatures. Pre-surgery treatment included at least one anti-epileptic drug. Study findings and constraints: Patients' HCMV serostatus was unknown; virus specificity rests on CDR3 similarity alone.

On this clone: Antigen unknown.

The sample in question was peripheral blood, obtained at surgery. The J gene is TRBJ1-2, the V gene TRBV9; D is ambiguous. This receptor was identified in a girl aged 2 to 9 with Rasmussen encephalitis and intractable seizures. CDR3 amino acids: CASSVEANYGYTF. The CDR3 DNA reads as TGTGCCAGCAGCGTAGAAGCTAACTATGGCTACACCTTC.